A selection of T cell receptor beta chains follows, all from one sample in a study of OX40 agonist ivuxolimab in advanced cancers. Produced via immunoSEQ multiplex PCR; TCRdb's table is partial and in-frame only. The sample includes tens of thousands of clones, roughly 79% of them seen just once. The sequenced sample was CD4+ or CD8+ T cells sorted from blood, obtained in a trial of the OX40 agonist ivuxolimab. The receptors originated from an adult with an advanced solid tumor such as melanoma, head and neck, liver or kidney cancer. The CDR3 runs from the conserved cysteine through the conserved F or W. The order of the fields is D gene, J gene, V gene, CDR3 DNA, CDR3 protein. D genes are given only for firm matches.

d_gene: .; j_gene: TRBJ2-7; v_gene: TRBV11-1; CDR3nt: TGTGCCAGCAGTCTCCCTCGAGGGACTGGTTGGGGCTCCTACGAGCAGTACTTC; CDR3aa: CASSLPRGTGWGSYEQYF
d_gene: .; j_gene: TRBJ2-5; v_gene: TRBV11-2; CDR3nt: TGTGCCAGCAGCTTAGTTTACCAAGAGGCCCAGTACTTC; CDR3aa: CASSLVYQEAQYF
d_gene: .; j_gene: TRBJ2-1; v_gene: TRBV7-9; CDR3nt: TGTGCCAGCAGCTTAGAGGTTCGAGGGAGTATGTTGGGTGAGCAGTTCTTC; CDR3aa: CASSLEVRGSMLGEQFF
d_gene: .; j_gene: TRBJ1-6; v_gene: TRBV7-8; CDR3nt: TGTGCCAGCAGCTTAGCGCGAGTAAGGATTAATTCACCCCTCCACTTT; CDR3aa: CASSLARVRINSPLHF
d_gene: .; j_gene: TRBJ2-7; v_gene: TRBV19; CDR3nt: TGTGCCAGTAGCACCCTGGTTGGGGGCGAGCAGTACTTC; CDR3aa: CASSTLVGGEQYF
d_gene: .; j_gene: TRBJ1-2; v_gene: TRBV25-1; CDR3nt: TGTGCCACCATTCAGGGGCTGAACGGTGGCTACACCTTC; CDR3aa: CATIQGLNGGYTF
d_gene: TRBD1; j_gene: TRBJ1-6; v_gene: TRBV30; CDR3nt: TGTGCCTGGCACCCGGGACAGGGTCGCTCACCCCTCCACTTT; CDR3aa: CAWHPGQGRSPLHF
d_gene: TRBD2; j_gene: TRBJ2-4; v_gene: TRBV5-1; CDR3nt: TGCGCCAGCAGCTCCTCCATACTTGGGGGGGATTTTCGCATTCAGTACTTC; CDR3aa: CASSSSILGGDFRIQYF
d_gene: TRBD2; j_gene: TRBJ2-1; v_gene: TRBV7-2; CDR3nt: TGTGCCAGCAGCTCCAAGCCCCTAGCGGTTGACAATGAGCAGTTCTTC; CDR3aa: CASSSKPLAVDNEQFF
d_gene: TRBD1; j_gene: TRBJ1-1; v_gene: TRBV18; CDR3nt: TGTGCCAGCTCACCTGACAGGGATTGGGAAGCTTTCTTT; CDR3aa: CASSPDRDWEAFF
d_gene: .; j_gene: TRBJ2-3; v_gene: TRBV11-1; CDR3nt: TGTGCCAGCAGCCTTATTGGGGGAGGATTCACAGATACGCAGTATTTT; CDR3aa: CASSLIGGGFTDTQYF
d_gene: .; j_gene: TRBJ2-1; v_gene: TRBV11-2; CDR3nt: TGTGCCAGCAGCTCACGGGACCTAAGTTACAATGAGCAGTTCTTC; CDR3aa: CASSSRDLSYNEQFF
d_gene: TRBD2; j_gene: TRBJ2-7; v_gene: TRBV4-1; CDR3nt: TGCGCCAGCAGCCAATGGGCGGGAGGAGACAAGCAGTACTTC; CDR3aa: CASSQWAGGDKQYF
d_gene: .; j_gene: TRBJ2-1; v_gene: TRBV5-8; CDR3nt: TGTGCCAGCAGCCCTAGGGGACCCTACAATGAGCAGTTCTTC; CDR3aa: CASSPRGPYNEQFF
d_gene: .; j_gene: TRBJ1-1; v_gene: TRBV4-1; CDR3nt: TGCGCCAGCAGCCAAGTCGGAGGGCCAATTAACACTGAAGCTTTCTTT; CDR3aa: CASSQVGGPINTEAFF